This entry is about one T cell receptor (beta chain). Its antigen is not known. The germline gives CDR1 SGHKS, CDR2 YYEKEE (reference sequence). V shed 7 bases and J shed 2 bases, with 16 bases lying between them. There are 14 residues in the CDR3. This sample stems from a study of blood T cells in healthy people across ages. Points from the study as a whole: Long-lived donors exceeded aged donors in naive CD4+ cells and diversity.

A second PCR of roughly 7 to 11 cycles used a sample-barcoded 5' primer and a J-beta primer mix. TCRdb ran MiXCR on the 5' RACE reads and lists one entry per CDR3 protein. The data show 700,000 to 850,000 distinct CDR3 sequences, 53% seen once. Sequencing input: blood. J is TRBJ2-7 and V is TRBV5-5; D may be TRBD1 (7 bases). This clonotype was obtained from a man aged 80 or over in good health. Here the CDR3 DNA reads TGTGCCAGCCTTAGACAGGGAGGCACCTACGAGCAGTACTTC. Translated: CASLRQGGTYEQYF.